The 7 T cell receptor beta chains below come from one sample, sequenced in a study of patients and donors after allogeneic stem cell transplantation. TCRdb called the RT-PCR reads again in MiXCR, with one record for every CDR3 protein. The data hold 400,000 to 500,000 distinct CDR3 sequences, with approximately 16% observed a single time. Sequencing was performed on blood, either unsorted or a sorted T cell fraction (not recorded which). These receptors were taken from a human donor who was either an allogeneic HSCT recipient or a stem cell or donor lymphocyte infusion donor (not recorded which). It is not recorded whose cells these are; they may come from a transplant donor.

This clonotype was found many times. This chain links TRBV20-1 with TRBJ1-2; possible D gene TRBD1, 5 bases. Germline CDR1 is DFQATT and CDR2 is SNEGSKA (reference sequence). V lost 2 bases and J 0 bases, leaving 7 bases between the germline ends. This CDR3 region has 13 residues. The CDR3 protein is CSARQGANYGYTF. The CDR3 DNA sequence: TGCAGTGCTAGACAGGGAGCTAACTATGGCTACACCTTC.

The chain links TRBV11-2 to TRBJ1-5; 7 nucleotides agree with TRBD1. Germline V gives CDR1 SGHAT, CDR2 FQNNGV. This CDR3 has 16 amino acids. Losses at the gene ends were 4 bases for V and 0 bases for J; bases not matched to a gene: 6. For the CDR3, the DNA is TGTGCCAGCAGCTCAACAGGGGAATCTAGCAATCAGCCCCAGCATTTT. This gives the protein CASSSTGESSNQPQHF.

This clonotype was counted a few times. The J gene is TRBJ1-6, the V gene TRBV7-6; possible D gene TRBD1, 5 bases. This CDR3 has 18 amino acids. The ends were cut back, 3 bases at V and 0 bases at J, with 15 bases in the middle. Germline V gene lookup returns CDR1 SGHVS and CDR2 FNYEAQ. CDR3 region: CASSFPRQPSSYNSPLHF. The DNA of the CDR3 is TGTGCCAGCAGCTTTCCCCGACAGCCTAGCTCCTATAATTCACCCCTCCACTTT.

This rearrangement joins TRBV7-2 to TRBJ2-7; D is uncertain. This CDR3 comprises 11 residues. The V gene lost 6 bases and the J gene lost 4 bases, with 7 bases spanning the gap. The V gene's germline CDR1 is SGHTA and CDR2 FQGNSA. The CDR3 sequence: CASRPQYEQYF. For the CDR3, the DNA is TGTGCCAGCAGGCCTCAGTACGAGCAGTACTTC. Supplemented by reference TRBV7-2 and TRBJ2-7, the full variable domain reads GAGVSQSPSNKVTEKGKDVELRCDPISGHTALYWYRQSLGQGLEFLIYFQGNSAPDKSGLPSDRFSAERTGGSVSTLTIQRTQQEDSAVYLCASRPQYEQYFGPGTRLTVT.

This chain uses TRBV4-1 with TRBJ2-1, with 7 bases fitting TRBD2. Germline values: CDR1 MGHRA, CDR2 YSYEKL. This CDR3 has 16 amino acids. Trimming at V came to 3 bases and at J to 2 bases, leaving 7 bases not matched to a gene. The CDR3 region has the DNA TGCGCCAGCAGCCATCGGCGGGGGACCCCCTACAATGAGCAGTTCTTC. Protein product: CASSHRRGTPYNEQFF.

The rearrangement joins TRBV6-2 or TRBV6-3 to TRBJ2-7; 7 nucleotides match TRBD1. The CDR3 contains 16 residues. V lost 5 bases, J lost 4 bases, and 14 bases stayed unmatched. Germline assignment: CDR1 MNHEY and CDR2 SVGEGT. The CDR3 reads CASSPYLRTGNYEQYF. The CDR3, as DNA: TGTGCCAGCAGTCCATACCTCCGGACAGGCAATTACGAGCAGTACTTC.

This clonotype was seen more than once but under ten times. The chain's CDR3 is CASSLEDGANTEAFF. CDR3 DNA: TGCGCCAGCAGCTTGGAGGACGGGGCGAACACTGAAGCTTTCTTT. The chain employs TRBV5-1 and TRBJ1-1, with a tentative D call TRBD1 (5 bases). The CDR3 totals 15 residues. The V gene's germline CDR1 is SGHRS and CDR2 YFSETQ. The V end lost 0 bases, the J end lost 1 base, and 10 bases lay between the germline ends.